This T cell receptor beta chain emerged from a study of blood T cells in healthy people across ages. The sample holds many counts of this clonotype. Its target is unknown. Through a sample-barcoded 5' primer and a J-beta primer mix, a second PCR was run for roughly 6 to 12 cycles. From the 5' RACE reads, TCRdb called clonotypes with MiXCR, one entry per CDR3 protein. The sample records hundreds of thousands of distinct CDR3 sequences, roughly 50% being singletons. The CDR3 totals 12 residues. Trimming pared 2 bases from V and 8 bases from J, leaving 6 bases between. Germline assignment: CDR1 ENHRY and CDR2 SYGVKD. Every donor contributed 8 to 10 milliliters of peripheral blood by blood draw. Each sample used at least 7 million PBMCs. Study-wide results and limits: Total diversity from one million sequenced T cells was likely underestimated.

The receptor was derived from a woman aged 55-69 years in good health. The sequenced sample consisted of blood. The rearrangement links TRBV10-3 to TRBJ1-4; D remains ambiguous. CDR3 coding DNA: TGTGCCATCAGTGAGGGGAAGGAAAAACTGTTTTTT. This gives the protein CAISEGKEKLFF.